This section outlines one TCR beta chain sequence together with its context. Its target is unknown. Germline V gene sequence: CDR1 LGHNA, CDR2 YNFKEQ. The CDR3 has 15 amino acids. Losses at the gene ends were 1 base for V and 8 bases for J; bases not matched to a gene: 8. Every single donor gave one heparinised blood draw, and these averaged about 116 mL. The data were obtained in a study of beta chain features in type 1 diabetes. Points from the study as a whole: Shorter templates might be favored by PCR, equally in patients and controls. For patients, the naive, central memory and Treg TCRB repertoires appeared more alike than for healthy donors.

Isolated RNA was reverse transcribed in full, so expressed TCRB transcripts were sequenced. A few million reads were obtained on average from naive, central memory and regulatory T cell samples. Using immunoSEQ multiplex PCR, the repertoire was profiled, and TCRdb retains in-frame clones only, with some absent. This sample has more than 300,000 clones, with roughly an eighth found just once. V is TRBV4-2 and J is TRBJ1-3, with 7 bases aligning to TRBD1. This sequence originates from a man younger than 30 in good health. Source material: naive CD4+ T cells from blood. CDR3 sequence (DNA): TGTGCCAGCAGCCAAGTTGACAGGGAGTTTGACACCATATATTTT. Amino acid sequence: CASSQVDREFDTIYF.